This T cell receptor beta chain emerged from a study of OX40 agonist ivuxolimab in advanced cancers. For the study at large: At doses from 0.01 to 10 mg/kg, patients were given intravenous ivuxolimab every 2 weeks.

CDR1 is LGHNT and CDR2 is FRNRAP in the germline V gene. The CDR3 loop spans 20 amino acids. V was clipped by 0 bases and J by 2 bases; unmatched bases: 15. Assay: immunoSEQ multiplex PCR; the TCRdb copy retains only in-frame clones and omits some. In the table there are around 82,000 clones, 85% to 90% of which are singletons. Study outcomes and limitations: Clonal expansion by week 6 occurred in CD4+ and CD8+ blood T cells (at 0.1 to 3.0 mg/kg). CD4+ T cells averaged fewer expanded clones than CD8+ T cells.

Points on this clone: What it binds is not known.

The source was CD4+ or CD8+ T cells sorted from blood, collected in a trial of the OX40 agonist ivuxolimab. This chain links TRBV12-5 with TRBJ1-5; 8 nucleotides match TRBD1. This receptor was taken from an adult with an advanced solid tumor such as melanoma, head and neck, liver or kidney cancer. DNA for the CDR3: TGTGCTAGTGGTTTGGTAGGGTTCACACAGGGGGTACTGGGCAATCAGCCCCAGCATTTT. This gives the protein CASGLVGFTQGVLGNQPQHF.